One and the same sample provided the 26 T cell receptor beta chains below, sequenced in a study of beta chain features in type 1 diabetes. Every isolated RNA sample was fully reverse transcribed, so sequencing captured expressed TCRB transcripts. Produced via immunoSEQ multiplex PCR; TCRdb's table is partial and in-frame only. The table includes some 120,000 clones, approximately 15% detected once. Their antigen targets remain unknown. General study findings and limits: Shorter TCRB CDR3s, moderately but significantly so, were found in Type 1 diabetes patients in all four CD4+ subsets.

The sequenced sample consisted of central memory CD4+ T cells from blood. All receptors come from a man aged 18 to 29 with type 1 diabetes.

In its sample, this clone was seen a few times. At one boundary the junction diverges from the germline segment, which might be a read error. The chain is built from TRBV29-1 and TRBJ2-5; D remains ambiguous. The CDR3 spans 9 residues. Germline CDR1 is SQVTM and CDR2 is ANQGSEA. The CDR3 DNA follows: TGCAGCGTGGAAGAGACCCAGTACTTC. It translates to CSVEETQYF. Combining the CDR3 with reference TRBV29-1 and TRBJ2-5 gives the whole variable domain SAVISQKPSRDICQRGTSLTIQCQVDSQVTMMFWYRQQPGQSLTLIATANQGSEATYESGFVIDKFPISRPNLTFSTLTVSNMSPEDSSIYLCSVEETQYFGPGTRLLVL.

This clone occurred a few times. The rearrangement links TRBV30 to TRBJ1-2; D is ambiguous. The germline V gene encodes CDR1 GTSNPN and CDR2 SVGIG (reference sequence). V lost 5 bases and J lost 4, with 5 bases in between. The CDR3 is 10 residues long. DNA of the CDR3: TGTGCCTGGGGCCTCTATGGCTACACCTTC. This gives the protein CAWGLYGYTF.

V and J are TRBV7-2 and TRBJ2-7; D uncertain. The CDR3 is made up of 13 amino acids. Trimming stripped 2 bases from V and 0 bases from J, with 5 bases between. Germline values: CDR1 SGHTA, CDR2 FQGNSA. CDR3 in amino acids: CASSLSSSYEQYF. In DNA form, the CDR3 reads TGTGCCAGCAGCTTAAGTAGCTCCTACGAGCAGTACTTC.

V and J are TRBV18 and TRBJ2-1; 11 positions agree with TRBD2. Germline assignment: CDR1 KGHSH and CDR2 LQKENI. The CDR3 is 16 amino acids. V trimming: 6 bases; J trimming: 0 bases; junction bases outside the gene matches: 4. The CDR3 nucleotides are TGTGCCAGCTCCCGTACTAGCGGGGGCTCCTACAATGAGCAGTTCTTC. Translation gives CASSRTSGGSYNEQFF.

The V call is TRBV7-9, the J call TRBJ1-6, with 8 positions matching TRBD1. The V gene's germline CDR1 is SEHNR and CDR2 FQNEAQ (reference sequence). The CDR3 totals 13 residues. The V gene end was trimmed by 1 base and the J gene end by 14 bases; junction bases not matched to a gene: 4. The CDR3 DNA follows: TGTGCCAGCAGCTTAGGACAGGGGAATACCCTCCACTTT. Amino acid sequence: CASSLGQGNTLHF.

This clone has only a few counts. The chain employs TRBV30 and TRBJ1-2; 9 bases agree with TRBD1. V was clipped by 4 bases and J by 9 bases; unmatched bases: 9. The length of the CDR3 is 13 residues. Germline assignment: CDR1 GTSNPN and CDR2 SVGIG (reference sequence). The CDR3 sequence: CAWNRDRASSYTF. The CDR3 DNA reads TGTGCCTGGAACCGGGACAGGGCATCCAGCTACACCTTC.

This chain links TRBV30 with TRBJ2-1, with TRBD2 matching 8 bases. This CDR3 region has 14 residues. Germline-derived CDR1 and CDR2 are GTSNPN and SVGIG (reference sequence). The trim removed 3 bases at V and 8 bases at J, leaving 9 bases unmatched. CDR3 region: CAWRSSGRVDEQFF. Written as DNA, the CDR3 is TGTGCCTGGAGGTCCAGCGGGAGAGTCGATGAGCAGTTCTTC.

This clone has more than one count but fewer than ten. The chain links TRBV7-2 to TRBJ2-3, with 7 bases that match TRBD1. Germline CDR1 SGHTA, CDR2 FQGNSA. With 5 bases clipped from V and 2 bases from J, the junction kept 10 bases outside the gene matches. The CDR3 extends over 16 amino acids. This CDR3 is CASSPRTGPYTDTQYF. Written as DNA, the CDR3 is TGTGCCAGCAGCCCGCGGACAGGTCCGTACACAGATACGCAGTATTTT. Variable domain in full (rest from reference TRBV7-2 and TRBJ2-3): GAGVSQSPSNKVTEKGKDVELRCDPISGHTALYWYRQSLGQGLEFLIYFQGNSAPDKSGLPSDRFSAERTGGSVSTLTIQRTQQEDSAVYLCASSPRTGPYTDTQYFGPGTRLTVL.

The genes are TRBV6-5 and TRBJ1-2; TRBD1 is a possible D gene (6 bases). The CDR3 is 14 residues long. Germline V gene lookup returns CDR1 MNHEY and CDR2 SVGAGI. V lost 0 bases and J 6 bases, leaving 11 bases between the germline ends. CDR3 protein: CASSYSGGRNGYTF. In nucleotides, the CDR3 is TGTGCCAGCAGTTACTCCGGGGGCAGGAATGGCTACACCTTC.

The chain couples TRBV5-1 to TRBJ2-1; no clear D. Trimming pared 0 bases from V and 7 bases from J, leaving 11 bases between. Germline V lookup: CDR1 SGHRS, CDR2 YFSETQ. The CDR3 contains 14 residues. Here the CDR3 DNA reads TGCGCCAGCAGCTTGGAGCCCGGCCGGAATGAGCAGTTCTTC. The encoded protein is CASSLEPGRNEQFF.

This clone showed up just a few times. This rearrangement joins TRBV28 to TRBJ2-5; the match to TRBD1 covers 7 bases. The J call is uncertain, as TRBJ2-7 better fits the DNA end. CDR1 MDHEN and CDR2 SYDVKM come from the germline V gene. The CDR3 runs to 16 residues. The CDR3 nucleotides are TGTGCCAGCAGTTCTGTGACCCGGGACAGCTCCTACGAGCAGTACTTC. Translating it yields CASSSVTRDSSYEQYF.

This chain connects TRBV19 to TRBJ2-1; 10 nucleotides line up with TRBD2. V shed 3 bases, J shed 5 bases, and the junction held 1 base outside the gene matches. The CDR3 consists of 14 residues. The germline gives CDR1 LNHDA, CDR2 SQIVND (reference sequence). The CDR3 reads CASSISGGNNEQFF. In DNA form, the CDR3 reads TGTGCCAGTAGTATTAGCGGGGGGAACAATGAGCAGTTCTTC. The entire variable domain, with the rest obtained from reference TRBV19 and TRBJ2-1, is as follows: DGGITQSPKYLFRKEGQNVTLSCEQNLNHDAMYWYRQDPGQGLRLIYYSQIVNDFQKGDIAEGYSVSREKKESFPLTVTSAQKNPTAFYLCASSISGGNNEQFFGPGTRLTVL.

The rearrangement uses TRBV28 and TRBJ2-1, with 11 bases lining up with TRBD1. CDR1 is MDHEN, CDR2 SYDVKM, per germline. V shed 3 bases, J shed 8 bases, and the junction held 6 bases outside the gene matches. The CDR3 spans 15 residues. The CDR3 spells CASSFGTGGFDEQFF. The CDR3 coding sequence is TGTGCCAGCAGTTTCGGGACAGGGGGTTTCGATGAGCAGTTCTTC.

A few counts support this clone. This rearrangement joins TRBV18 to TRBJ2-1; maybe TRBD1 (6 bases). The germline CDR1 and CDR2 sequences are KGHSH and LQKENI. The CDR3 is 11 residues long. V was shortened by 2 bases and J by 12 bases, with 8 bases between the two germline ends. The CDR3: CASSPTGWQFF. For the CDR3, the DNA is TGTGCCAGCTCACCAACAGGGTGGCAGTTCTTC. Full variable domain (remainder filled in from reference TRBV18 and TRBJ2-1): NAGVMQNPRHLVRRRGQEARLRCSPMKGHSHVYWYRQLPEEGLKFMVYLQKENIIDESGMPKERFSAEFPKEGPSILRIQQVVRGDSAAYFCASSPTGWQFFGPGTRLTVL.

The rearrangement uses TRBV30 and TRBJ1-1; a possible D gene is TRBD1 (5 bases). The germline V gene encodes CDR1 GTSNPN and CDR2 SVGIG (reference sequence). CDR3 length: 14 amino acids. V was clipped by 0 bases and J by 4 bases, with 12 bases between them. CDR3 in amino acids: CAWSVGPGTTEAFF. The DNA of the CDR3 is TGTGCCTGGAGTGTCGGTCCAGGGACCACTGAAGCTTTCTTT.

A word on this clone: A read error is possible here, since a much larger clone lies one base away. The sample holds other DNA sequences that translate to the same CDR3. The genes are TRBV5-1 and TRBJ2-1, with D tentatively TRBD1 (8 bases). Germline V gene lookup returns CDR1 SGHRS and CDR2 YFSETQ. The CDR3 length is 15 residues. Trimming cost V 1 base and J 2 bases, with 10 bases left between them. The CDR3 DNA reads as TGCGCCAGCAGCTTGACAGGGGGGGCCTACAATGAGCAGTTCTTC. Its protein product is CASSLTGGAYNEQFF.

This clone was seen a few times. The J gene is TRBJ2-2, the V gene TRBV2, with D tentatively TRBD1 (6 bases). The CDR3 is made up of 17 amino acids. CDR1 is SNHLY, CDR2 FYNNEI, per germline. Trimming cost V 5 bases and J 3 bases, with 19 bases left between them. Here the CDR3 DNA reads TGTGCCAGCAGTCCTTACCTGTTGGCAGGGGACACCGGGGAGCTGTTTTTT. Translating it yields CASSPYLLAGDTGELFF.

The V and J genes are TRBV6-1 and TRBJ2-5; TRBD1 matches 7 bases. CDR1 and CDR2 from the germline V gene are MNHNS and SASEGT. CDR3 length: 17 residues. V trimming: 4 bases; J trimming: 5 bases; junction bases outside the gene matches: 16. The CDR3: CASSGPGQAASRETQYF. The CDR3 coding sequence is TGTGCCAGCAGTGGCCCAGGACAGGCGGCGTCGAGGGAGACCCAGTACTTC.

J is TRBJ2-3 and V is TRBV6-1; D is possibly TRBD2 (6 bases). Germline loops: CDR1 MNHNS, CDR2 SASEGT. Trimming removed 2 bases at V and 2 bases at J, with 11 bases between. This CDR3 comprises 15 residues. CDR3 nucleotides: TGTGCCAGCAGTGAACTGGAGGGCCTCACAGATACGCAGTATTTT. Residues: CASSELEGLTDTQYF.

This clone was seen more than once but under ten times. The CDR3, as DNA: TGTGCCTCAGCATTCTTTGACGAGCAGTACTTC. Its protein product is CASAFFDEQYF. V usage is TRBV2 and J usage is TRBJ2-7; no firm D call. The germline V gene encodes CDR1 SNHLY and CDR2 FYNNEI. CDR3 length: 11 residues. Trimming took 11 bases from V and 5 from J, leaving 13 bases between them.

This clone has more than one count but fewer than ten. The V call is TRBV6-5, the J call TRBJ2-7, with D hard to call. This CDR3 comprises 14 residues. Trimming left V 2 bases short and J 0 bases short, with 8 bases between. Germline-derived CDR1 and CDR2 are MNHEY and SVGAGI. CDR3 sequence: CASSYDLSSYEQYF. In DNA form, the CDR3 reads TGTGCCAGCAGTTACGACCTCAGCTCCTACGAGCAGTACTTC.

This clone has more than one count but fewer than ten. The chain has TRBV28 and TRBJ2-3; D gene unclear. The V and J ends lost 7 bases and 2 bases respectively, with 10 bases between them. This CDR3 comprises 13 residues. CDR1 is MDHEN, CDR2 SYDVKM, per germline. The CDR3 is CASTSPITDTQYF. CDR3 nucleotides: TGTGCCAGCACTTCCCCTATCACAGATACGCAGTATTTT.

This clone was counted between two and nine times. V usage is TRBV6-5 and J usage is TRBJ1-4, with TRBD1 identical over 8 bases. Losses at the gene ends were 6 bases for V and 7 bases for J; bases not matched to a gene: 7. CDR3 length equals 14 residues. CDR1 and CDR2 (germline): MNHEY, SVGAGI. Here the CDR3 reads CASSRPDRAEKLFF. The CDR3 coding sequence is TGTGCCAGCAGCCGCCCGGACAGGGCTGAAAAACTGTTTTTT.

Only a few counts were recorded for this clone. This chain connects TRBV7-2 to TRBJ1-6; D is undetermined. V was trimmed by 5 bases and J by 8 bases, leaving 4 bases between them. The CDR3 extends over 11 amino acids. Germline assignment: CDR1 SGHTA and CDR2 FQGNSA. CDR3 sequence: CASSKDSPLHF. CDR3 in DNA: TGTGCCAGCAGCAAAGATTCACCCCTCCACTTT.

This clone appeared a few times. The CDR3, as DNA: TGTGCCAGCAGTCCGGACAGCTCCTCTGGAAACACCATATATTTT. Translation: CASSPDSSSGNTIYF. The chain is built from TRBV5-4 and TRBJ1-3; a weak D match, TRBD1 (6 bases). The CDR3 has 15 residues. Germline V gene lookup returns CDR1 SGHNT and CDR2 YYREEE (reference sequence). Trimming pared 5 bases from V and 0 bases from J, leaving 12 bases between.

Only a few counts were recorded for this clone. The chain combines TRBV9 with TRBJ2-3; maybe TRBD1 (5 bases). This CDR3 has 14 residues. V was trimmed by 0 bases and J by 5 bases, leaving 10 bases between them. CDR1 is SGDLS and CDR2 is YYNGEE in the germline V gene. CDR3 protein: CASSVVGHGDTQYF. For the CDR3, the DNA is TGTGCCAGCAGCGTAGTGGGGCATGGAGATACGCAGTATTTT.